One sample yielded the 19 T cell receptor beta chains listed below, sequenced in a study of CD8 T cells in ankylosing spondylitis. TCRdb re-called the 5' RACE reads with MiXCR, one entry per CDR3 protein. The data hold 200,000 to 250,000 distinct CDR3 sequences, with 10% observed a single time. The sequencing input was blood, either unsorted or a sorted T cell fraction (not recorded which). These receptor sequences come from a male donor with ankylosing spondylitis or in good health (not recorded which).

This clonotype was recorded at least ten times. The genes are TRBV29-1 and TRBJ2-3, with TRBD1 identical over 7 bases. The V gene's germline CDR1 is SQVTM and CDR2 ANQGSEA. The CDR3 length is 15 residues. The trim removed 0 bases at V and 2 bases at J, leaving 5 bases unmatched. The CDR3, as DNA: TGCAGCGTTGAAGATCAAGGGACAGACACAGATACGCAGTATTTT. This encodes CSVEDQGTDTDTQYF.

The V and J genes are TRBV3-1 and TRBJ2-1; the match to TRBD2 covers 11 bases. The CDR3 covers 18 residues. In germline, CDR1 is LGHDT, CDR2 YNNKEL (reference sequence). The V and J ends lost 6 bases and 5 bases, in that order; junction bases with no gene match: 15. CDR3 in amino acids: CASRRVAGGPSKNNEQFF. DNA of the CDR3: TGTGCCAGCAGGAGGGTAGCGGGGGGGCCGTCGAAAAACAATGAGCAGTTCTTC.

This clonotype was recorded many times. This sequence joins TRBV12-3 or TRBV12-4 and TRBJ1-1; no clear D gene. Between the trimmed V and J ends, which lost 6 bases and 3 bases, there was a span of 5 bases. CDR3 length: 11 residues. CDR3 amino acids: CASRRDTEAFF. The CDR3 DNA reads TGTGCCAGCAGACGAGACACTGAAGCTTTCTTT.

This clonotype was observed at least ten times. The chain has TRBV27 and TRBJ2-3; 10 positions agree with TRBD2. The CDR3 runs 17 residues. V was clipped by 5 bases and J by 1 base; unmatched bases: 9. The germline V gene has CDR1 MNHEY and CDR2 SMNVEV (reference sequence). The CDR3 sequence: CASSLPSGGPRTDTQYF. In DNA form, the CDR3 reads TGTGCCAGCAGTCTTCCTAGCGGGGGCCCTCGCACAGATACGCAGTATTTT.

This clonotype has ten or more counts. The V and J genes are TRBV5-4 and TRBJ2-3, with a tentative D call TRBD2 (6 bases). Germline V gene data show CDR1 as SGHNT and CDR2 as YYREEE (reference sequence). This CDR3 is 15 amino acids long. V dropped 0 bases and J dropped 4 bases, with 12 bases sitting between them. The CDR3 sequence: CASSLGGGRADTQYF. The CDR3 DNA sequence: TGTGCCAGCAGCTTGGGTGGAGGGCGCGCAGATACGCAGTATTTT.

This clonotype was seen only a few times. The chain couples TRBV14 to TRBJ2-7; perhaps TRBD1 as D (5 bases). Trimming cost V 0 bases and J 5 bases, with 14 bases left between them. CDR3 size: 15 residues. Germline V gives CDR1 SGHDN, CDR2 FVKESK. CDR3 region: CASSQDFQGWDEQYF. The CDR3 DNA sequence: TGTGCCAGCAGCCAAGATTTTCAGGGTTGGGACGAGCAGTACTTC.

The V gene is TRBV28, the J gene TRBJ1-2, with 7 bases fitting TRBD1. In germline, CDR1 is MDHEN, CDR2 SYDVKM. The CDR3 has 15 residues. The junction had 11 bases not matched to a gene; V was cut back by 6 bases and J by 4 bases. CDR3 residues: CASSPGDSRGYGYTF. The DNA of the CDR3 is TGTGCCAGCAGCCCTGGGGACAGCCGCGGCTATGGCTACACCTTC.

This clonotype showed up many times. The CDR3 protein is CASGHGAARDTQYF. The CDR3 DNA sequence: TGTGCTAGTGGCCATGGGGCGGCGCGTGATACGCAGTATTTT. V is TRBV12-5 and J is TRBJ2-3, with D tentatively TRBD1 (5 bases). Per the germline V gene, CDR1 is LGHNT and CDR2 is FRNRAP. The CDR3 is 14 amino acids. Trimming shortened V by 6 bases and J by 6 bases, and 16 bases separated the two germline ends.

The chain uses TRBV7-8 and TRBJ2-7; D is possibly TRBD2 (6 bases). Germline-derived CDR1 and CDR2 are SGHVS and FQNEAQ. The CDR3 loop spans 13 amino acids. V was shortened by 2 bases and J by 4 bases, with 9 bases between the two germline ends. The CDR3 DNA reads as TGTGCCAGCAGCTTATCGGAGGGTTACGAGCAGTACTTC. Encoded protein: CASSLSEGYEQYF.

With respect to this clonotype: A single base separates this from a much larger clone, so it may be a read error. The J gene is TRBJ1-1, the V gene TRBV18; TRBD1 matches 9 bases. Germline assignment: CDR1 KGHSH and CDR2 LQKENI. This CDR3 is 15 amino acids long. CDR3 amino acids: CASSPTTDRGAEASF. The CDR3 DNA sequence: TGTGCCAGCTCACCCACGACGGACAGGGGTGCTGAAGCTTCCTTT.

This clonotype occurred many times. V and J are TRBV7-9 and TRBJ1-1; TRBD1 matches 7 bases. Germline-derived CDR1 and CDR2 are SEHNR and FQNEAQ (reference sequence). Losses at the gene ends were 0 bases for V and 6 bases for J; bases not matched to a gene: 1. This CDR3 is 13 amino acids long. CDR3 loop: CASSLATGAEAFF. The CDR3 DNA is TGTGCCAGCAGCTTAGCTACAGGGGCTGAAGCTTTCTTT.

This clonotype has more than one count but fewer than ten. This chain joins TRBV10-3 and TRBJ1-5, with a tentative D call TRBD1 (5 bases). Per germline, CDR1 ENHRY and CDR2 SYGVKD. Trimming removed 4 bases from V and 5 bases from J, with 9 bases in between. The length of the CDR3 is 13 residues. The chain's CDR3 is CAISGDRDQPQHF. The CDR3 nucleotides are TGTGCCATCAGTGGGGACCGGGATCAGCCCCAGCATTTT.

The DNA of the CDR3 is TGCGCCAGCAGCTTGGGGACAGGGGTTGGCCAGCCCCAGCATTTT. Amino acid sequence: CASSLGTGVGQPQHF. This chain joins TRBV5-1 and TRBJ1-5; 9 bases are a match to TRBD1. Trimming removed 0 bases from V and 7 bases from J; junction bases left unmatched: 5. The CDR3 runs to 15 residues. Germline CDR1 and CDR2: SGHRS and YFSETQ. The full variable domain, its missing parts supplied by reference TRBV5-1 and TRBJ1-5, is KAGVTQTPRYLIKTRGQQVTLSCSPISGHRSVSWYQQTPGQGLQFLFEYFSETQRNKGNFPGRFSGRQFSNSRSEMNVSTLELGDSALYLCASSLGTGVGQPQHFGDGTRLSIL.

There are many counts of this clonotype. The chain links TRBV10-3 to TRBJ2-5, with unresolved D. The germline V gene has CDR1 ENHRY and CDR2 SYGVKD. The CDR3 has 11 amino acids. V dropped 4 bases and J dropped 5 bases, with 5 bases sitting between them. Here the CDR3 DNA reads TGTGCCATCAGTGTTGGGGAGACCCAGTACTTC. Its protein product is CAISVGETQYF.

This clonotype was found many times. In nucleotides, the CDR3 is TGCGCCAGCAGCCAAGATACGGGCTGGATCTACGAGCAGTACTTC. Amino acid sequence: CASSQDTGWIYEQYF. The V gene is TRBV4-1, the J gene TRBJ2-7; D not certain. Germline V gene data show CDR1 as MGHRA and CDR2 as YSYEKL. V gave up 0 bases and J gave up 3 bases, with 12 bases separating them. This CDR3 is 15 amino acids long.

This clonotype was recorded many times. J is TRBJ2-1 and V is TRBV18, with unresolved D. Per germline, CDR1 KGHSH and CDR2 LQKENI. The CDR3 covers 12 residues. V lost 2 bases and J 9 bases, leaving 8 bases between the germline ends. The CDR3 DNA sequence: TGTGCCAGCTCACCAAGAGGCGTTGAGCAGTTCTTC. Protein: CASSPRGVEQFF. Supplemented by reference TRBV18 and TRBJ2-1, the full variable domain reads NAGVMQNPRHLVRRRGQEARLRCSPMKGHSHVYWYRQLPEEGLKFMVYLQKENIIDESGMPKERFSAEFPKEGPSILRIQQVVRGDSAAYFCASSPRGVEQFFGPGTRLTVL.

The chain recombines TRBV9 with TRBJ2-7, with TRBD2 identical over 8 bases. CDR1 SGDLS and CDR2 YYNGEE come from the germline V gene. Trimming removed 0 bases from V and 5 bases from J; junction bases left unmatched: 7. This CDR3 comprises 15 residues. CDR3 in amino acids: CASSVGWLAGNEQYF. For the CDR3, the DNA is TGTGCCAGCAGCGTAGGTTGGTTAGCGGGGAACGAGCAGTACTTC.

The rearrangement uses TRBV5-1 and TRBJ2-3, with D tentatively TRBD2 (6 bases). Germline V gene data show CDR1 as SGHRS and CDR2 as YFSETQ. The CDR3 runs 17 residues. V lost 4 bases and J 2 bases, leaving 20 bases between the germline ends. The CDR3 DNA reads TGCGCCAGCAGCCCGTGGGAGGCCTCGGGTAACACAGATACGCAGTATTTT. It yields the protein CASSPWEASGNTDTQYF.

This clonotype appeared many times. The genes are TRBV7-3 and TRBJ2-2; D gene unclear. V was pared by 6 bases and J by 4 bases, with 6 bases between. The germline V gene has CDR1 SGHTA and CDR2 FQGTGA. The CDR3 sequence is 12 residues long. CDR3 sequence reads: CASRLTTGELFF. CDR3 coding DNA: TGTGCCAGCAGGTTGACCACCGGGGAGCTGTTTTTT.